The entry that follows covers one TCR beta chain sequence. Its target is not known. This sample stems from a study of STAT5B mutations in CD4+ large granular lymphocyte leukemia. Background on the study: The CDR3 'QG' motif was associated with a particular HLA allele among healthy donors. General study points: Without putative leukemic clones, patient CD4-sorted repertoires remained more clonal than healthy CD4+ repertoires. Without HLA matching, higher CD4+ than CD8+ T-LGLL clonality could reflect small sample size.

In the source study's methods: Lowest detectable productive clonotype frequency was 2.59 x 10-5. This table comes from immunoSEQ multiplex PCR, and its TCRdb copy is limited to in-frame clones, with some not included. The D gene and trimming were derived from the DNA, and the V and J assignments and clone size from that table. The data show 32,000 or so clones, 70% to 90% seen once. The specimen was CD4+ T cells from blood buffy coats. The receptor was derived from a human donor in good health.

CDR3 protein: CAIGAAYSGANVLTF. CDR3 in DNA: TGTGCCATCGGGGCAGCCTACTCTGGGGCCAACGTCCTGACTTTC. This chain joins TRBV10-3 and TRBJ2-6; possibly TRBD1 for D (5 bases). The V gene lost 8 bases and the J gene lost 0 bases, with 11 bases spanning the gap. Looked up from germline, CDR1 is ENHRY and CDR2 is SYGVKD. CDR3 length equals 15 residues.